Listed below are T cell receptor beta chains from one sample, sequenced in a study of blood T cell repertoires in COVID-19. The table came from immunoSEQ multiplex PCR; TCRdb's copy has only in-frame clones and leaves some out. The table shows 140,000 or so clones, with 80% to 90% occurring only once. The material sequenced was peripheral blood. The receptors come from a human donor with acute or convalescent COVID-19. The donor label of this sample is uncertain. CDR3s leave out the opening cysteine and the closing phenylalanine or tryptophan. Size is stated for part of the rows, as once, few or many counts, or as a class when the clone is expanded.

V gene	J gene	clone size	CDR3 length	CDR3 protein
TRBV7-2	TRBJ2-7	NA	11	ASSSHLGGEQY
TRBV7-2	TRBJ2-3	NA	16	ASSFTWAGGSSADTQY
TRBV5-4	TRBJ1-1	NA	12	ASSLDRAGSEAF
TRBV6-6	TRBJ2-3	NA	15	ASSPRTSGGDHGTQY
TRBV3-1/TRBV3-2	TRBJ2-5	NA	12	ASSQGQGQETQY
TRBV4-2	TRBJ1-2	NA	14	ASSQGGEGSRYGYT
TRBV11-2	TRBJ1-1	NA	12	ASSSIFRGAEAF
TRBV27	TRBJ2-5	NA	13	ASSLWGRAQETQY
TRBV19	TRBJ2-2	NA	14	ASSPRSGVNTGELF
TRBV12-5	TRBJ1-6	few	13	ASGLDGQGWSPLH
TRBV28	TRBJ1-2	NA	12	ASRMQGAHYGYT
TRBV7-9	TRBJ2-7	NA	11	ASSSLTIYEQY
TRBV19	TRBJ1-5	once	13	ASNPDNGEWQPQH
TRBV7-3	TRBJ2-2	few	13	ASSFSGGNTGELF
TRBV5-4	TRBJ2-5	NA	12	ASSLSGGGETQY
TRBV5-1	TRBJ2-2	NA	13	ASSLLAGLSGELF
TRBV5-8	TRBJ2-2	NA	16	AGSFSTHRELYTGELF
TRBV5-8	TRBJ1-1	once	10	ASSFPNTEAF
TRBV9	TRBJ2-5	once	13	ASSPAGTARETQY
TRBV21-1	TRBJ2-6	NA	14	ANSTGSSSGANVLT
TRBV18	TRBJ1-4	NA	14	ASSPQRTGVNEKLF
TRBV11-2	TRBJ1-4	NA	12	ASSSGYRGEKLF
TRBV7-5	TRBJ1-1	NA	12	ARSPLGGKAEAF
TRBV5-1	TRBJ1-2	once	13	ASSSGVTDLYGYT
TRBV9	TRBJ2-3	NA	15	ASTLSGGTTIPDTQY
TRBV11-2	TRBJ2-3	NA	13	ASSVLAGGTDTQY
TRBV7-9	TRBJ1-2	NA	13	ASSYWTGGNYGYT
TRBV29-1	TRBJ1-1	few	11	SVGGQLNTEAF
TRBV12-3/TRBV12-4	TRBJ1-2	once	10	ASSPNGDGYT
TRBV11-2	TRBJ1-2	NA	12	ASRETGGNYGYT
TRBV5-1	TRBJ2-5	once	12	ASRPGTGSETQY
TRBV4-2	TRBJ2-7	NA	17	ASSQVALGGSTPNYEQY
TRBV18	TRBJ2-7	few	12	ASSPPGGVYEQY
TRBV27	TRBJ1-2	NA	11	ASSIGQGNGYT
TRBV6-5	TRBJ1-1	NA	11	ASSYGRYTEAF
TRBV30	TRBJ1-5	NA	13	AWSTAPQGNQPQH
TRBV6-5	TRBJ1-4	NA	13	ASNKGQGAFEKLF
TRBV5-4	TRBJ2-7	NA	13	ASTGDSGLSYEQY
TRBV5-1	TRBJ1-2	NA	14	ASSREGTGLGYGYT
TRBV7-9	TRBJ2-7	NA	12	ASSRQGPGYEQY